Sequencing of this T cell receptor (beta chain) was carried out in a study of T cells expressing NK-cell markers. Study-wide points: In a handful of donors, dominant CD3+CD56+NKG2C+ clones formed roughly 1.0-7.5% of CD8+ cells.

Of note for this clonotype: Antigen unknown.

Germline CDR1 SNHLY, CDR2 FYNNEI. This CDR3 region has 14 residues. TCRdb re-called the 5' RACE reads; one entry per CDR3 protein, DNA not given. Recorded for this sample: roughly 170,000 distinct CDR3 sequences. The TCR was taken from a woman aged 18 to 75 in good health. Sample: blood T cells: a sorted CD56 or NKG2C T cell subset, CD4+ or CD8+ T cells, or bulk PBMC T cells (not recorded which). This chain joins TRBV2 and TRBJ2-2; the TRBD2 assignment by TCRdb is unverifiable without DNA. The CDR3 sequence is CASGAGGWPGELFF.